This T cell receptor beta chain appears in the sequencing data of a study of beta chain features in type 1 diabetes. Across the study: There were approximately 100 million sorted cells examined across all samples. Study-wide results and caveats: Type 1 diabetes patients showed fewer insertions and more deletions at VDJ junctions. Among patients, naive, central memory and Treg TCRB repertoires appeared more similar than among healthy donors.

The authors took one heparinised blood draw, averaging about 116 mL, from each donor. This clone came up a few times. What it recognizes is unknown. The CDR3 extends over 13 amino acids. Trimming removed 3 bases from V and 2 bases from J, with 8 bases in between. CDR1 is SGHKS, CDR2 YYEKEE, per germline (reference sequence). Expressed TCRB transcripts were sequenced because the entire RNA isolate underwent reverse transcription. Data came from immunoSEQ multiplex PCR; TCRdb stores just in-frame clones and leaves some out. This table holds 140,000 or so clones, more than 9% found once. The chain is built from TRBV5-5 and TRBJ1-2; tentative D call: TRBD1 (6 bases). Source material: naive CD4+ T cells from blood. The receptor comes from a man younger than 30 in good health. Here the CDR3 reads CASSSQGNYGYTF. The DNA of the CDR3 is TGTGCCAGCAGCTCCCAGGGGAACTATGGCTACACCTTC.